Given below is one T cell receptor (beta chain) in context. What it binds is unknown. The data were obtained in a study of OX40 agonist ivuxolimab in advanced cancers. Across the study: Cohort: 75% to 90% men, mean age about 60, aged roughly 23 to 90.

Study results and limitations: CD8+ T cells showed, on average, more clonal expansion than CD4+ cells. At doses 0.1 to 3.0 mg/kg, CD4+ and CD8+ clones expanded.

The junction had 1 base not matched to a gene; V was cut back by 5 bases and J by 1 base. The CDR3 is 13 residues long. Germline V gene sequence: CDR1 SQVTM, CDR2 ANQGSEA. Sequencing used immunoSEQ multiplex PCR; TCRdb keeps in-frame clones, though not all of them. The data hold approximately 79,000 clones, with over 75% observed a single time. The clonotype comes from an adult with an advanced solid tumor such as melanoma, head and neck, liver or kidney cancer. The source was CD4+ or CD8+ T cells sorted from blood, collected in a trial of the OX40 agonist ivuxolimab. The rearrangement joins TRBV29-1 to TRBJ1-1; TRBD1 agrees at 10 bases. The CDR3 spells CSVRTGGNTEAFF. The CDR3 DNA follows: TGCAGCGTTCGGACAGGGGGGAACACTGAAGCTTTCTTT.